Below, 9 T cell receptor beta chains from the same sample are listed, as sequenced in a study of blood T cell repertoires in COVID-19. Produced via immunoSEQ multiplex PCR; TCRdb's table is partial and in-frame only. The repertoire holds more than 80,000 clones, with 70% to 80% as singletons. Input material: peripheral blood. The receptors here all came from a human donor with acute or convalescent COVID-19. The donor label of this sample is uncertain.

V gene TRBV27 combines with J gene TRBJ1-2; 9 nucleotides agree with TRBD1. V lost 5 bases and J lost 2; bases outside the gene matches: 6. The germline gives CDR1 MNHEY, CDR2 SMNVEV (reference sequence). The CDR3 has 15 residues. The chain's CDR3 is CASSTGGAVNYGYTF. As DNA, the CDR3 is TGTGCCAGCAGTACAGGGGGCGCAGTAAACTATGGCTACACCTTC.

This clone is a singleton in its sample. The chain joins TRBV3-1 (or the pseudogene TRBV3-2) to TRBJ1-2; D is uncertain. V lost 0 bases, J lost 7 bases, and 6 bases lay in between. This CDR3 is built from 12 residues. Looked up from germline, CDR1 is LGHDT and CDR2 is YNNKEL (reference sequence). The CDR3 nucleotides are TGTGCCAGCAGCCAAGATTCTGTTGGCTACACCTTC. As protein: CASSQDSVGYTF.

CDR3 nucleotide sequence: TGCGCCAGCAGCGTCCTGGGGGGAGAGACCCAGTACTTC. Protein sequence: CASSVLGGETQYF. The chain recombines TRBV4-1 with TRBJ2-5; perhaps TRBD2 as D (6 bases). CDR1 is MGHRA, CDR2 YSYEKL, per germline. The V and J ends lost 5 bases and 4 bases respectively, with 11 bases between them. The CDR3 is made up of 13 amino acids.

This clone was counted a few times. The V and J genes are TRBV6-5 and TRBJ2-2, with 10 bases aligning to TRBD1. The CDR3 totals 15 residues. V lost 6 bases to trimming and J lost 7 bases; unmatched junction nucleotides: 8. CDR1 is MNHEY, CDR2 SVGAGI, per germline. The CDR3 sequence is CASSRDRGRSGELFF. In DNA, the CDR3 is TGTGCCAGCAGCCGCGACAGGGGGCGGAGCGGGGAGCTGTTTTTT.

The chain has TRBV6-5 and TRBJ1-4, with D perhaps matching TRBD1 (5 bases). CDR1 MNHEY and CDR2 SVGAGI come from the germline V gene. The CDR3 spans 14 residues. V was pared by 4 bases and J by 10 bases, with 16 bases between. DNA of the CDR3: TGTGCCAGCAGTTTTCGACAGAACCCAGGAAAACTGTTTTTT. Its protein product is CASSFRQNPGKLFF.

Written as DNA, the CDR3 is TGTGCCAGCAGCTCGAGCTCTAGAGGGCATTCACCCCTCCACTTT. It is translated as CASSSSSRGHSPLHF. The chain recombines TRBV7-9 with TRBJ1-6, with D hard to call. Germline V gene sequence: CDR1 SEHNR, CDR2 FQNEAQ (reference sequence). V was cut by 4 bases and J by 8 bases, with 15 bases left in between. This CDR3 contains 15 residues. Supplemented by reference TRBV7-9 and TRBJ1-6, the full variable domain reads DTGVSQNPRHKITKRGQNVTFRCDPISEHNRLYWYRQTLGQGPEFLTYFQNEAQLEKSRLLSDRFSAERPKGSFSTLEIQRTEQGDSAMYLCASSSSSRGHSPLHFGNGTRLTVT.

This rearrangement joins TRBV9 to TRBJ2-1, with 7 bases aligning to TRBD2. Trimming took 4 bases from V and 1 from J; bases not matched to a gene: 14. CDR1 and CDR2 from the germline V gene are SGDLS and YYNGEE. The CDR3 length is 18 residues. The CDR3 protein is CASSPRGGMGWSYNEQFF. The CDR3 DNA follows: TGTGCCAGCAGCCCCCGGGGAGGGATGGGGTGGTCCTACAATGAGCAGTTCTTC.

The chain has TRBV14 and TRBJ2-1; 14 bases align to TRBD2. The CDR3 is 20 amino acids. Germline V gene data show CDR1 as SGHDN and CDR2 as FVKESK. Unmatched junction bases numbered 11, after V lost 0 bases and J lost 4 bases. CDR3 in amino acids: CASSQDRLAGGPNQYNEQFF. DNA of the CDR3: TGTGCCAGCAGCCAAGATCGACTAGCGGGGGGGCCAAACCAATACAATGAGCAGTTCTTC.

In this sample, this clone turned up a few times. The rearrangement uses TRBV5-8 and TRBJ2-7; D possibly corresponds to TRBD1 (5 bases). V lost 0 bases to trimming and J lost 7 bases, with 11 bases between them. CDR1 is SGHTS and CDR2 is YDEGEE in the germline V gene. The CDR3 has 13 residues. CDR3 in DNA: TGTGCCAGCAGCTTGGACAGGTCAAGGGAGCAGTACGTC. The encoded protein is CASSLDRSREQYV.